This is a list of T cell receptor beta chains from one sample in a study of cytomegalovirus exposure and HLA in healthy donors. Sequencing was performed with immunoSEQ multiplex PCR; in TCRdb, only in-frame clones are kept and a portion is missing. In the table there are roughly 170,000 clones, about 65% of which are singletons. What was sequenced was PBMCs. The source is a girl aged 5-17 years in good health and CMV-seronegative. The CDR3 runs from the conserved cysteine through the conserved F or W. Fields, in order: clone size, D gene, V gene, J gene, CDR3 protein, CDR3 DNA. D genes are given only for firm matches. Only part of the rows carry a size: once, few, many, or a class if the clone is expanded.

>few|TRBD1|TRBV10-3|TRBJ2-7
CAILPGPGQGGYEQYF
TGTGCCATCCTGCCGGGCCCGGGACAGGGTGGCTACGAGCAGTACTTC
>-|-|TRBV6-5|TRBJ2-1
CASSYAGEPYNEQFF
TGTGCCAGCAGTTACGCCGGAGAACCCTACAATGAGCAGTTCTTC
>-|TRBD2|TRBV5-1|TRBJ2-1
CASSPSGGASYNEQFF
TGCGCCAGCAGCCCTAGCGGGGGCGCCTCTTACAATGAGCAGTTCTTC
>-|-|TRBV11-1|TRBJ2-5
CASSLLAGSQETQYF
TGTGCCAGCAGCTTATTGGCGGGGAGTCAAGAGACCCAGTACTTC
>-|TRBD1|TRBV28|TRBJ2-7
CATGTGVSYEQYF
TGTGCCACCGGGACAGGGGTCTCCTACGAGCAGTACTTC
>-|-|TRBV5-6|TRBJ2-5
CASSLGGKTQYF
TGTGCCAGCAGCTTAGGGGGAAAGACCCAGTACTTC
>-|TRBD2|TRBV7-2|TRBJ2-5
CASSSYSGGEETQYF
TGTGCCAGCAGCTCGTATAGCGGGGGGGAAGAGACCCAGTACTTC
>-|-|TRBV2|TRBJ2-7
CASSERATGWGSYEQYF
TGTGCCAGCAGTGAACGGGCTACAGGATGGGGCTCCTACGAGCAGTACTTC
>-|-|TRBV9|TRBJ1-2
CASSALGQFYGYTF
TGTGCCAGCAGCGCCTTGGGCCAATTCTATGGCTACACCTTC
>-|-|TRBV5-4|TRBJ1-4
CASSLALTSGEAGEKLFF
TGTGCCAGCAGCTTGGCCCTTACATCGGGGGAGGCTGGTGAAAAACTGTTTTTT
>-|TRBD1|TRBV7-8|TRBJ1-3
CASSSGTGAGNTIYF
TGTGCCAGCAGCTCAGGGACAGGGGCTGGAAACACCATATATTTT
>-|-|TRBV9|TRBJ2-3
CASSVDISTDTQYF
TGTGCCAGCAGCGTAGATATTAGCACAGATACGCAGTATTTT
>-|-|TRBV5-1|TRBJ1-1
CASSFSTGPDTEAFF
TGCGCCAGCAGCTTTTCGACAGGTCCGGACACTGAAGCTTTCTTT
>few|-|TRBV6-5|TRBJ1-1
CASSYQGGNTEAFF
TGTGCCAGCAGTTACCAGGGTGGGAACACTGAAGCTTTCTTT
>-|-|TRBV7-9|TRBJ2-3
CASSPSSTDTQYF
TGTGCCAGCAGCCCCAGTAGCACAGATACGCAGTATTTT
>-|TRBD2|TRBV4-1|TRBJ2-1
CASSQVGGGYNEQFF
TGCGCCAGCAGCCAAGTCGGGGGGGGTTACAATGAGCAGTTCTTC
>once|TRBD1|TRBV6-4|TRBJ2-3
CASSDTGADTQYF
TGTGCCAGCAGTGATACAGGGGCAGATACGCAGTATTTT
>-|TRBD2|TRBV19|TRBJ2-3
CASSPTSGGSSTDTQYF
TGTGCCAGTAGTCCGACTAGCGGGGGGTCTAGCACAGATACGCAGTATTTT
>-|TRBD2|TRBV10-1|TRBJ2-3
CASAGDSHTDTQYF
TGCGCCAGCGCGGGGGACTCCCACACAGATACGCAGTATTTT
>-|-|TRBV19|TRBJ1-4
CASPWTVATNEKLFF
TGTGCCAGCCCTTGGACAGTTGCAACTAATGAAAAACTGTTTTTT
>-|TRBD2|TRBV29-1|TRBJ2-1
CSVGGSSGDSYNEQFF
TGCAGCGTTGGGGGTTCTAGCGGGGACTCCTACAATGAGCAGTTCTTC
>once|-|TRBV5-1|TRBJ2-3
CASSWQTDTQYF
TGCGCCAGCAGCTGGCAAACAGATACGCAGTATTTT